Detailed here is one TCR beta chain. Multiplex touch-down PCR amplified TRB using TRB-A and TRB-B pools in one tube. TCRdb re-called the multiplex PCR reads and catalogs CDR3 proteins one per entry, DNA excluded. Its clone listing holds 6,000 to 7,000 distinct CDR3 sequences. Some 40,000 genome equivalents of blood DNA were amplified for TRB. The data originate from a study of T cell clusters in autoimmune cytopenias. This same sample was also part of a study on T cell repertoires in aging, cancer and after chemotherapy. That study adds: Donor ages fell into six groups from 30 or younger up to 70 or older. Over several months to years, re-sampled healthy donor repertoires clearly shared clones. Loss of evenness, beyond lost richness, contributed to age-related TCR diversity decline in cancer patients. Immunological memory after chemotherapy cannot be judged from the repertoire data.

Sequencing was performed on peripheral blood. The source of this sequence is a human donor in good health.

The CDR3: CASSSQGVVEQFF. This chain connects TRBV18 to TRBJ2-1; without DNA, the TCRdb call of TRBD1 cannot be checked. CDR3 length: 13 amino acids. Germline-derived CDR1 and CDR2 are KGHSH and LQKENI. Complete variable domain (other parts from reference TRBV18 and TRBJ2-1): NAGVMQNPRHLVRRRGQEARLRCSPMKGHSHVYWYRQLPEEGLKFMVYLQKENIIDESGMPKERFSAEFPKEGPSILRIQQVVRGDSAAYFCASSSQGVVEQFFGPGTRLTVL.